These T cell receptor beta chains were read from a single sample in a study of shared clonotypes between healthy human individuals. The repertoire was sequenced with immunoSEQ multiplex PCR; TCRdb's copy has only in-frame clones and lacks some. The data hold approximately 460,000 clones, with more than 70% observed a single time. Source material: PBMCs. These receptors all stem from a woman between 35 and 50 years old in good health. Some clones in this sample may be carry-over from other donors' samples. Both conserved end residues are part of each CDR3.

TRBV4-1	TRBJ1-1	CASSLQGRKNTEAFF
TRBV19	TRBJ2-3	CASSIRPDTQYF
TRBV2	TRBJ1-2	CASSERDGYTF
TRBV28	TRBJ1-1	CASRSDRGWTEAFF
TRBV7-8	TRBJ2-7	CASSHGGREQYF
TRBV5-4	TRBJ2-1	CASTPRRGYNEQFF
TRBV6-5	TRBJ1-2	CASSYETASDNYGYTF
TRBV15	TRBJ1-2	CATSRWQNYGYTF
TRBV9	TRBJ1-4	CASSSGTGAVGGKLFF
TRBV5-4	TRBJ2-2	CASSFGANTGELFF
TRBV7-8	TRBJ2-2	CASGRESLITGELFF
TRBV28	TRBJ1-3	CASSPTGVNTIYF
TRBV5-1	TRBJ1-5	CASSMGLLGGNQPQHF
TRBV15	TRBJ2-7	CATSRDRGYEQYF